One sample yielded the 14 T cell receptor beta chains listed below, sequenced in a study of T cells in Graves' hyperthyroidism and ophthalmopathy. Amplification yielded TCR beta CDR3 regions, with RNA transcripts as the source. First-round RT-PCR targeting the TCR CDR3 was performed with the HTBI primer set. TCRdb called the multiplex PCR reads again in MiXCR, with one record for every CDR3 protein. The sample has approximately 510,000 distinct CDR3 sequences, roughly 20% seen once; the top ten hold about 30%. Sequencing input: blood. The receptors were sampled from a man between 18 and 29 years old with Graves' hyperthyroidism.

This clonotype has a handful of counts. The CDR3 nucleotides read TGTGCCAGCTCACCAACGGGGGTTTCGTTCGACACTGAAGCTTTCTTT. Its translation: CASSPTGVSFDTEAFF. The chain is built from TRBV18 and TRBJ1-1, with a possible D match to TRBD1 (5 bases). V dropped 2 bases and J dropped 3 bases, with 16 bases sitting between them. The V gene's germline CDR1 is KGHSH and CDR2 LQKENI. CDR3 length equals 16 residues.

A remark on this clonotype: A much larger clone is a single base away; this may be a read error. V usage is TRBV28 and J usage is TRBJ2-2, with TRBD1 matching over 9 bases. The CDR3 consists of 15 residues. CDR1 is MDHEN, CDR2 SYDVKM, per germline. CDR3 sequence: CASSSTGTGPGELLF. The CDR3 region has the DNA TGTGCCAGCAGTTCTACCGGGACAGGGCCCGGGGAGCTGTTGTTT.

V and J are TRBV4-1 and TRBJ2-2; D remains ambiguous. With 1 base removed from V and 0 bases from J, the gap between germline ends came to 6 bases. The germline V gene encodes CDR1 MGHRA and CDR2 YSYEKL. The CDR3 consists of 15 residues. The CDR3 is CASSQVGPNTGELFF. In nucleotides, the CDR3 is TGCGCCAGCAGCCAAGTAGGACCGAACACCGGGGAGCTGTTTTTT.

CDR3: CASRRRPILPQHF. CDR3 coding DNA: TGTGCCAGCAGGCGCCGTCCCATTCTGCCCCAGCATTTT. The chain is built from TRBV12-3 or TRBV12-4 and TRBJ1-5; D uncertain. With 6 bases removed from V and 9 bases from J, the gap between germline ends came to 15 bases. The CDR3 length is 13 residues.

A word on this clonotype: Compared with germline, one end of the junction differs, possibly owing to a read error. CDR3 region: CASSDPGTGTNYGYSF. Here the CDR3 DNA reads TGTGCCAGCAGTGACCCCGGGACAGGGACTAACTATGGCTACAGCTTC. This sequence joins TRBV28 and TRBJ1-2, with 9 bases aligning to TRBD1. The CDR3 length is 16 residues. Per the germline V gene, CDR1 is MDHEN and CDR2 is SYDVKM.

This clonotype was picked up many times. The CDR3 loop reads CASSLQTGRETQYF. In DNA, the CDR3 is TGTGCCAGCAGCCTTCAGACAGGGCGGGAGACCCAGTACTTC. The chain has TRBV28 and TRBJ2-5, with 7 bases identical to TRBD1. Trimming at V came to 6 bases and at J to 5 bases, leaving 9 bases not matched to a gene. The germline V gene has CDR1 MDHEN and CDR2 SYDVKM. This CDR3 has 14 amino acids.

This clonotype was seen many times. The rearrangement links TRBV13 to TRBJ1-1; possibly TRBD1 for D (5 bases). Between the trimmed V and J ends, which lost 1 base and 1 base, there was a span of 19 bases. Germline CDR1 PRHDT, CDR2 FYEKMQ (reference sequence). CDR3 length equals 18 residues. This CDR3 is CASSLAPKPGQKNTEAFF. As DNA, the CDR3 is TGTGCCAGCAGCTTAGCCCCGAAGCCAGGACAAAAGAACACTGAAGCTTTCTTT.

This clonotype was seen a handful of times. The CDR3 here is CATSRKTGVETQYF. In DNA form, the CDR3 reads TGTGCCACCAGCCGAAAAACAGGGGTTGAGACCCAGTACTTC. The rearrangement joins TRBV15 to TRBJ2-5, with TRBD1 matching over 7 bases. CDR3 length: 14 residues. Trimming took 5 bases from V and 5 from J; bases not matched to a gene: 8. Germline V lookup: CDR1 LNHNV, CDR2 YYDKDF (reference sequence).

This clonotype was counted at least ten times. CDR3 amino acids: CASSSRVGTEAFF. The CDR3 nucleotides are TGTGCCAGCAGCTCTAGAGTAGGCACTGAAGCTTTCTTT. The chain links TRBV11-2 to TRBJ1-1; D is unresolved. Trimming took off 4 bases at V and 4 bases at J, with 10 bases between the two ends. CDR3 length equals 13 residues. In germline, CDR1 is SGHAT, CDR2 FQNNGV.

In its sample, this clonotype was seen many times. The V call is TRBV6-1, the J call TRBJ2-5, with D uncertain. The germline V and J ends were trimmed by 6 bases and 5 bases, with 7 bases remaining between them. This CDR3 has 11 residues. Germline V gene data show CDR1 as MNHNS and CDR2 as SASEGT. CDR3 in amino acids: CASRIYETQYF. CDR3 bases: TGTGCCAGCAGGATCTATGAGACCCAGTACTTC.

With regard to this clonotype: Germline and junction disagree at one end, which may indicate a read error. The rearrangement joins TRBV28 to TRBJ2-7, with 10 bases identical to TRBD2. From germline, CDR1 is MDHEN and CDR2 SYDVKM. The CDR3 has 14 amino acids. CDR3 region: CASSPSGSPYEHYF. The CDR3 region has the DNA TGTGCCAGCAGCCCTAGCGGGAGTCCCTACGAGCATTACTTC.

This sequence joins TRBV20-1 and TRBJ1-5; possibly TRBD1 for D (5 bases). V was trimmed by 1 base and J by 6 bases, leaving 16 bases between them. From germline, CDR1 is DFQATT and CDR2 SNEGSKA (reference sequence). This CDR3 spans 15 amino acids. CDR3 in amino acids: CSARGVRGDGQPQHF. The CDR3 DNA follows: TGCAGTGCTAGAGGGGTCCGGGGGGATGGTCAGCCCCAGCATTTT.

CDR3 DNA sequence: TGTGCCAGCAGCGCACTCGACAGGGACGACACTGAAGCTTTCTTT. This encodes CASSALDRDDTEAFF. The chain uses TRBV11-3 and TRBJ1-1; 7 nucleotides line up with TRBD1. Looked up from germline, CDR1 is SGHNT and CDR2 is YENEEA. Unmatched junction bases numbered 9, after V lost 5 bases and J lost 3 bases. The CDR3 length is 15 residues.

This clonotype occurred many times. The V call is TRBV18, the J call TRBJ2-5; D call uncertain. The CDR3 runs to 15 residues. Per the germline V gene, CDR1 is KGHSH and CDR2 is LQKENI. V was clipped by 5 bases and J by 3 bases, with 16 bases between them. The CDR3 protein is CASSINRVREETQYF. DNA for the CDR3: TGTGCCAGCTCAATCAACCGGGTTCGGGAAGAGACCCAGTACTTC.